Reported below is one TCR beta chain. Its target is not known. The entry originates in a study of post-analysis software for immune sequencing data. About the research overall: Disease trajectories encompassed relapsing-remitting, secondary progressive and progressive-relapsing multiple sclerosis.

V trimming: 5 bases; J trimming: 3 bases; junction bases outside the gene matches: 6. The CDR3 runs to 14 residues. The germline CDR1 and CDR2 sequences are SGHTA and FQGNSA. Researchers reported that TCR beta cDNA libraries carried unique molecular identifiers. T cells numbering roughly 0.85 to 10 million gave rise to roughly 550,000 cDNA molecules. Using its own MiXCR run on the PCR reads, TCRdb lists one record per CDR3 protein. The sample lists around 440,000 distinct CDR3 sequences; around 40% were seen once. Study conclusions and caveats: Elevated frequency relative to controls characterized four or five TRBV segments in patients, TRBV5-6, TRBV5-1 and TRBV20-1 among them. Compared against controls, patients with multiple sclerosis displayed significantly lower normalized Chao1 diversity.

This rearrangement joins TRBV7-2 to TRBJ2-7; 8 bases agree with TRBD2. The receptor was derived from a girl aged 10-17 years with multiple sclerosis. The sequenced sample consisted of blood. Here the CDR3 DNA reads TGTGCCAGCAGCACCGGGACTAGTCTCTACGAGCAGTACTTC. Encoded protein: CASSTGTSLYEQYF. The variable domain in full, with the rest retrieved from reference TRBV7-2 and TRBJ2-7, is GAGVSQSPSNKVTEKGKDVELRCDPISGHTALYWYRQSLGQGLEFLIYFQGNSAPDKSGLPSDRFSAERTGGSVSTLTIQRTQQEDSAVYLCASSTGTSLYEQYFGPGTRLTVT.